What follows are 26 T cell receptor beta chains derived from one specimen sequenced in a study of blood T cell repertoires in COVID-19. The method was immunoSEQ multiplex PCR; TCRdb's version includes in-frame clones alone and lacks a portion of them. The table has over 45,000 clones, 77% seen once; the top ten hold about 20%. The sequenced sample consisted of peripheral blood. The source of these receptors is a human donor with active or convalescent COVID-19. The donor label of this sample is uncertain.

This sequence joins TRBV4-1 and TRBJ2-2; D is perhaps TRBD1 (6 bases). This CDR3 has 15 amino acids. Germline CDR1 reads MGHRA; CDR2 reads YSYEKL. The V gene lost 0 bases and the J gene lost 4 bases, with 9 bases spanning the gap. CDR3 protein: CASSQDRQVTGELFF. Here the CDR3 DNA reads TGCGCCAGCAGCCAAGATCGACAGGTCACCGGGGAGCTGTTTTTT.

This clone was seen only a few times. The rearrangement links TRBV7-9 to TRBJ1-1; a weak D match, TRBD1 (5 bases). The CDR3 is 18 residues long. Trimming stripped 1 base from V and 1 base from J, with 19 bases between. Germline assignment: CDR1 SEHNR and CDR2 FQNEAQ (reference sequence). In nucleotides, the CDR3 is TGTGCCAGCAGCTTAGGTTCGGGCCCCACAGGAAAGAACACTGAAGCTTTCTTT. It is translated as CASSLGSGPTGKNTEAFF.

This clone was found once. The gene calls are TRBV28 and TRBJ1-3; no clear D. V was pared by 8 bases and J by 0 bases, with 8 bases between. The germline gives CDR1 MDHEN, CDR2 SYDVKM. The CDR3 totals 13 residues. CDR3 protein: CASGGISGNTIYF. CDR3 DNA: TGTGCCAGCGGAGGGATCTCTGGAAACACCATATATTTT.

The gene calls are TRBV24-1 and TRBJ2-7; D possibly corresponds to TRBD1 (6 bases). This CDR3 contains 13 residues. Germline V gene data show CDR1 as KGHDR and CDR2 as SFDVKD. The germline V and J ends were trimmed by 4 bases and 7 bases, with 13 bases remaining between them. CDR3 loop: CATSDHGDREQYF. The CDR3 nucleotides read TGTGCCACCAGTGACCACGGAGACAGGGAGCAGTACTTC.

This clone was detected only a few times. This rearrangement joins TRBV19 to TRBJ2-3; D may be TRBD2 (6 bases). The germline V gene has CDR1 LNHDA and CDR2 SQIVND (reference sequence). This CDR3 comprises 14 residues. V lost 6 bases and J 1 base, leaving 11 bases between the germline ends. This chain's CDR3 is CASRGDFRTDTQYF. The CDR3 DNA sequence: TGTGCCAGTAGAGGGGACTTCCGCACAGATACGCAGTATTTT.

The rearrangement uses TRBV27 and TRBJ1-2, with no clear D. Trimming took off 2 bases at V and 4 bases at J, with 17 bases between the two ends. The germline CDR1 and CDR2 sequences are MNHEY and SMNVEV (reference sequence). The CDR3 totals 16 residues. The CDR3: CASSLSRSLGVYGYTF. The DNA of the CDR3 is TGTGCCAGCAGTTTAAGTAGATCACTTGGAGTCTATGGCTACACCTTC.

V is TRBV27 and J is TRBJ2-1, with TRBD2 matching 11 bases. Germline loops: CDR1 MNHEY, CDR2 SMNVEV (reference sequence). The CDR3 totals 16 residues. V shed 2 bases, J shed 4 bases, and the junction held 4 bases outside the gene matches. CDR3 coding DNA: TGTGCCAGCAGTTTACTAGCGGGAGGCATGTACAATGAGCAGTTCTTC. Its translation: CASSLLAGGMYNEQFF.

The chain has TRBV5-1 and TRBJ1-2; 8 bases are shared with TRBD1. This CDR3 comprises 14 residues. Germline V gives CDR1 SGHRS, CDR2 YFSETQ. V lost 7 bases, J lost 2 bases, and 7 bases stayed unmatched. CDR3 nucleotides: TGCGCCAGCGCGGGTCAGGGGGCCAACTATGGCTACACCTTC. Its translation is CASAGQGANYGYTF.

This chain uses TRBV12-3 or TRBV12-4 with TRBJ1-5; 9 bases fit TRBD1. Trimming cost V 5 bases and J 12 bases; bases outside gene matches: 8. CDR3 length equals 13 residues. This CDR3 is CASSGQGTIVQHF. The DNA for the CDR3 is TGTGCCAGCAGTGGACAGGGGACAATCGTCCAGCATTTT.

The sample holds one count of this clone. The V gene is TRBV5-1, the J gene TRBJ1-3, with D possibly matching TRBD1 (5 bases). Trimming shortened V by 2 bases and J by 8 bases, and 14 bases separated the two germline ends. This CDR3 comprises 14 residues. Germline CDR1 SGHRS, CDR2 YFSETQ. CDR3 sequence reads: CASSFGGAGDTIYF. The CDR3 DNA follows: TGCGCCAGCAGCTTTGGAGGGGCCGGGGACACCATATATTTT. The whole variable domain, remainder taken from reference TRBV5-1 and TRBJ1-3, is KAGVTQTPRYLIKTRGQQVTLSCSPISGHRSVSWYQQTPGQGLQFLFEYFSETQRNKGNFPGRFSGRQFSNSRSEMNVSTLELGDSALYLCASSFGGAGDTIYFGEGSWLTVV.

The rearrangement joins TRBV7-8 to TRBJ2-5; 8 nucleotides match TRBD1. The CDR3 covers 14 residues. CDR1 is SGHVS and CDR2 is FQNEAQ in the germline V gene. The junction had 4 bases not matched to a gene; V was cut back by 5 bases and J by 2 bases. CDR3 region: CASSRRDRQETQYF. The CDR3 nucleotides are TGTGCCAGCAGCCGTCGGGACAGGCAAGAGACCCAGTACTTC.

The chain joins TRBV4-3 to TRBJ1-2, with 8 bases lining up with TRBD1. J was trimmed by 8 bases and V by 0 bases; bases with no gene match: 8. This CDR3 has 15 amino acids. Germline V gene lookup returns CDR1 LGHNA and CDR2 YSLEER. Here the CDR3 DNA reads TGCGCCAGCAGCCAAGAACCAGGGGGCGGGTACGGCTACACCTTC. It specifies CASSQEPGGGYGYTF.

CDR3 sequence reads: CASSPDIFGSSPLHF. CDR3 DNA: TGTGCCAGCAGTCCGGACATCTTCGGGTCTTCACCCCTCCACTTT. This sequence joins TRBV6-6 and TRBJ1-6, with D possibly being TRBD1 (5 bases). Trimming took off 5 bases at V and 9 bases at J, with 17 bases between the two ends. The CDR3 loop spans 15 amino acids. Germline loops: CDR1 MNHNY, CDR2 SVGAGI (reference sequence).

The chain is built from TRBV6-5 and TRBJ1-5; possible D gene TRBD1, 6 bases. CDR3 length: 13 residues. CDR1 is MNHEY and CDR2 is SVGAGI in the germline V gene. V was clipped by 4 bases and J by 4 bases, with 8 bases between them. The CDR3 protein is CASSFQGNQPQHF. Written as DNA, the CDR3 is TGTGCCAGCAGTTTTCAGGGGAATCAGCCCCAGCATTTT.

Only a few counts were recorded for this clone. The rearrangement links TRBV5-8 to TRBJ1-2, with 7 bases fitting TRBD1. Germline V gene sequence: CDR1 SGHTS, CDR2 YDEGEE. The CDR3 sequence is 13 residues long. V trimming: 4 bases; J trimming: 5 bases; junction bases outside the gene matches: 5. In DNA form, the CDR3 reads TGTGCCAGCAGCCCTGGGACAGTTTATGGCTACACCTTC. It codes for CASSPGTVYGYTF.

The CDR3 region is CASSIASGVWEQYF. DNA of the CDR3: TGTGCCAGCAGTATAGCTTCAGGGGTGTGGGAGCAGTACTTC. This rearrangement joins TRBV6-6 to TRBJ2-7; D possibly corresponds to TRBD1 (6 bases). Per the germline V gene, CDR1 is MNHNY and CDR2 is SVGAGI (reference sequence). The CDR3 is 14 residues long. The germline V and J ends were trimmed by 5 bases and 7 bases, with 18 bases remaining between them.

The genes are TRBV28 and TRBJ2-2, with D tentatively TRBD2 (5 bases). V was shortened by 5 bases and J by 0 bases, with 13 bases between the two germline ends. The CDR3 covers 16 residues. Germline V gene sequence: CDR1 MDHEN, CDR2 SYDVKM. CDR3 amino acids: CASSADYFSNTGELFF. The CDR3 DNA is TGTGCCAGCAGTGCAGACTACTTCTCGAACACCGGGGAGCTGTTTTTT.

The V and J genes are TRBV9 and TRBJ2-2, with D unclear. V dropped 4 bases and J dropped 6 bases, with 13 bases sitting between them. Germline V lookup: CDR1 SGDLS, CDR2 YYNGEE. The CDR3 sequence is 14 residues long. The DNA of the CDR3 is TGTGCCAGCAGCCGCGGCGAGGCGGCCGGGGAGCTGTTTTTT. Translating gives CASSRGEAAGELFF.

The rearrangement links TRBV6-1 to TRBJ1-1; D unclear. Germline-derived CDR1 and CDR2 are MNHNS and SASEGT. The CDR3 has 15 amino acids. The V end lost 2 bases, the J end lost 4 bases, and 14 bases lay between the germline ends. The CDR3 DNA reads as TGTGCCAGCAGTGAATGGGCAAGAGCAAGCACTGAAGCTTTCTTT. Translated: CASSEWARASTEAFF.

The V call is TRBV6-1, the J call TRBJ2-1, with D possibly being TRBD2 (6 bases). Deletions cut 0 bases from V and 9 bases from J, with 12 bases between. Looked up from germline, CDR1 is MNHNS and CDR2 is SASEGT. This CDR3 spans 14 amino acids. CDR3 bases: TGTGCCAGCAGTGAAGCTGCGGGGTGGGGTGAGCAGTTCTTC. As protein: CASSEAAGWGEQFF.

This clone has a single count. This chain links TRBV2 with TRBJ1-2; 8 nucleotides match TRBD1. The CDR3 totals 14 residues. Looked up from germline, CDR1 is SNHLY and CDR2 is FYNNEI. V was pared by 2 bases and J by 5 bases, with 4 bases of the junction left unmatched. This chain's CDR3 is CASSEQGALYGYTF. The CDR3 DNA reads as TGTGCCAGCAGTGAACAGGGGGCGCTTTATGGCTACACCTTC.

The chain links TRBV6-6 to TRBJ1-5; 7 positions match TRBD1. CDR1 is MNHNY and CDR2 is SVGAGI in the germline V gene (reference sequence). There are 14 residues in the CDR3. V lost 4 bases to trimming and J lost 2 bases; unmatched junction nucleotides: 2. This chain's CDR3 is CASSFGQGNQPQHF. The DNA for the CDR3 is TGTGCCAGCAGTTTTGGACAGGGCAATCAGCCCCAGCATTTT.

The chain has TRBV4-1 and TRBJ1-4; D not resolved. Germline CDR1 and CDR2: MGHRA and YSYEKL. V was clipped by 4 bases and J by 0 bases, with 9 bases between them. The CDR3 extends over 15 amino acids. The CDR3 region has the DNA TGCGCCAGCAGCCGGGAGACTGCAACTAATGAAAAACTGTTTTTT. It encodes CASSRETATNEKLFF.

The chain links TRBV7-8 to TRBJ1-5; tentatively, D is TRBD1 (5 bases). This CDR3 has 12 residues. CDR1 and CDR2 from the germline V gene are SGHVS and FQNEAQ. The germline V and J ends were trimmed by 1 base and 8 bases, with 6 bases remaining between them. CDR3 protein: CASSLGGEPQHF. The CDR3 DNA follows: TGTGCCAGCAGCTTAGGGGGGGAGCCCCAGCATTTT.

This chain joins TRBV10-3 and TRBJ1-5; TRBD1 agrees at 7 bases. Looked up from germline, CDR1 is ENHRY and CDR2 is SYGVKD. Trimming took 0 bases from V and 3 from J; bases not matched to a gene: 5. There are 16 residues in the CDR3. This CDR3 reads CAISESDRFPNQPQHF. DNA for the CDR3: TGTGCCATCAGTGAGTCGGACAGGTTCCCCAATCAGCCCCAGCATTTT.

The chain has TRBV7-3 and TRBJ2-1, with 12 bases matching TRBD2. The germline V gene encodes CDR1 SGHTA and CDR2 FQGTGA. With 5 bases clipped from V and 10 bases from J, the junction kept 12 bases outside the gene matches. This CDR3 comprises 16 residues. CDR3 loop: CASSPWTSGAGAEQFF. Written as DNA, the CDR3 is TGTGCCAGCAGCCCCTGGACTAGCGGGGCGGGGGCGGAGCAGTTCTTC.